These 9 T cell receptor beta chains were sequenced from one sample in a study of CD8 T cells in acute hepatitis C reinfection. The time point was: naive CD8 control sorted from an acute-time-point sample. The table came from immunoSEQ multiplex PCR; TCRdb's copy has only in-frame clones and leaves some out. The table has tens of thousands of clones, around nine tenths seen once. The sequenced sample was naive CD8+ T cells from PBMCs. Receptor source: a man aged 30-40 years with chronic hepatitis C.

The chain recombines TRBV19 with TRBJ2-7; TRBD1 aligns across 9 bases. Trimming took 11 bases from V and 3 from J; bases not matched to a gene: 5. Germline lookup yields CDR1 LNHDA and CDR2 SQIVND (reference sequence). There are 12 residues in the CDR3. In DNA form, the CDR3 reads TGTGCCGCCGGGACAGGGTTCTACGAGCAGTACTTC. It specifies CAAGTGFYEQYF. The whole variable domain, remainder taken from reference TRBV19 and TRBJ2-7, is DGGITQSPKYLFRKEGQNVTLSCEQNLNHDAMYWYRQDPGQGLRLIYYSQIVNDFQKGDIAEGYSVSREKKESFPLTVTSAQKNPTAFYLCAAGTGFYEQYFGPGTRLTVT.

This chain uses TRBV2 with TRBJ2-1; the D is unclear. CDR1 is SNHLY, CDR2 FYNNEI, per germline. CDR3 size: 13 residues. The ends were cut back, 8 bases at V and 0 bases at J, with 8 bases in the middle. CDR3 amino acids: CASRVDSYNEQFF. CDR3 sequence (DNA): TGTGCCAGCCGGGTGGACTCCTACAATGAGCAGTTCTTC.

The chain recombines TRBV2 with TRBJ1-1, with D uncertain. CDR1 and CDR2 from the germline V gene are SNHLY and FYNNEI. Trimming shortened V by 6 bases and J by 7 bases, and 9 bases separated the two germline ends. The length of the CDR3 is 11 residues. CDR3 DNA sequence: TGTGCCAGCAGGGGTGACCATGAAGCTTTCTTT. Translating gives CASRGDHEAFF.

The V call is TRBV21-1, the J call TRBJ1-5. TRBV21-1 is a pseudogene. The CDR3 extends over 14 amino acids. CDR3 amino acids: CASSVRYSNQPQHF. The DNA of the CDR3 is TGTGCCAGCAGCGTCCGTTATAGCAATCAGCCCCAGCATTTT.

The chain uses TRBV7-3 and TRBJ2-5; no firm D call. Germline V gene data show CDR1 as SGHTA and CDR2 as FQGTGA. This CDR3 is 16 amino acids long. V was trimmed by 5 bases and J by 2 bases, leaving 18 bases between them. CDR3 bases: TGTGCCAGCAGCCCTAACGGAGCCGGGCGACAAGAGACCCAGTACTTC. Translating gives CASSPNGAGRQETQYF.

The chain joins TRBV19 to TRBJ2-7, with a tentative D call TRBD1 (7 bases). CDR1 is LNHDA, CDR2 SQIVND, per germline (reference sequence). Trimming took off 4 bases at V and 3 bases at J, with 10 bases between the two ends. The CDR3 sequence is 13 residues long. CDR3 loop: CASSTGGIYEQYF. For the CDR3, the DNA is TGTGCCAGTAGTACAGGGGGGATCTACGAGCAGTACTTC.

The rearrangement links TRBV30 to TRBJ1-3; D is ambiguous. The CDR3 is 17 residues long. V shed 1 base and J shed 0 bases, with 16 bases lying between them. Per the germline V gene, CDR1 is GTSNPN and CDR2 is SVGIG (reference sequence). The CDR3 reads CAWSGSRQRYSGNTIYF. The CDR3 nucleotides read TGTGCCTGGAGTGGAAGTCGGCAAAGATACTCTGGAAACACCATATATTTT.

The J gene is TRBJ2-5, the V gene TRBV11-2; 14 nucleotides align to TRBD2. This CDR3 has 16 residues. Germline lookup yields CDR1 SGHAT and CDR2 FQNNGV. V lost 5 bases, J lost 4 bases, and 6 bases stayed unmatched. Here the CDR3 reads CASSIGTSGSRETQYF. For the CDR3, the DNA is TGTGCCAGCAGCATTGGGACTAGCGGGAGCAGAGAGACCCAGTACTTC.

V and J are TRBV14 and TRBJ2-7, with 9 bases that match TRBD1. With 1 base clipped from V and 1 base from J, the junction kept 2 bases outside the gene matches. Germline values: CDR1 SGHDN, CDR2 FVKESK. The CDR3 is 15 residues long. CDR3 protein: CASSQATGGSYEQYF. The CDR3 DNA reads TGTGCCAGCAGCCAAGCGACAGGGGGATCCTACGAGCAGTACTTC.